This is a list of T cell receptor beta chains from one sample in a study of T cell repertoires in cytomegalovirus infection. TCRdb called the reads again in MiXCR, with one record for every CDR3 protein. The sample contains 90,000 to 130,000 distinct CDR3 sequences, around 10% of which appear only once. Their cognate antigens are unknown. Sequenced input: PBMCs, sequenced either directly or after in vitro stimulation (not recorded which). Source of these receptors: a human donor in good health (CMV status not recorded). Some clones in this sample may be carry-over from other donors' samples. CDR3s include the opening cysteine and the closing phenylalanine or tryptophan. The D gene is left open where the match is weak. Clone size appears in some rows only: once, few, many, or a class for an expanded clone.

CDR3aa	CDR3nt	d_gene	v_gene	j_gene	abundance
CASSFDIIGSRYEQYF	TGTGCCAGCAGCTTTGACATTATCGGGAGTCGCTACGAGCAGTACTTC	NA	TRBV5-4	TRBJ2-7	NA
CATSRGLGTDTQYF	TGTGCCACCAGCAGAGGGCTGGGCACAGATACGCAGTATTTT	NA	TRBV15	TRBJ2-3	NA
CASSSATSGRALTANEQFF	TGTGCCAGCAGTTCCGCAACTAGCGGGAGGGCCTTGACCGCAAATGAGCAGTTCTTC	TRBD2	TRBV12-3/TRBV12-4	TRBJ2-1	few
CASSPTRGSFGANVLTF	TGTGCCAGCAGCCCGACGAGGGGGAGTTTTGGGGCCAACGTCCTGACTTTC	NA	TRBV7-2	TRBJ2-6	many
CASSSRLRRAHNEQFF	TGTGCCAGCAGCTCGAGACTACGGCGGGCACACAATGAGCAGTTCTTC	NA	TRBV7-8	TRBJ2-1	many
CASSEGLALSNEQFF	TGTGCCAGCAGCGAGGGACTAGCGCTTTCTAATGAGCAGTTCTTC	TRBD2	TRBV7-3	TRBJ2-1	many
CASSIGGTGVEKLFF	TGTGCCAGTAGTATAGGAGGTACAGGAGTTGAAAAACTGTTTTTT	NA	TRBV19	TRBJ1-4	NA
CASSLDPLGTGGHGYTF	TGTGCCAGCAGCTTAGACCCTCTCGGGACAGGGGGACATGGCTACACCTTC	TRBD1	TRBV7-2	TRBJ1-2	many
CASSSGGAGSYGYTF	TGTGCCAGCAGCTCCGGGGGCGCGGGGTCTTATGGCTACACCTTC	NA	TRBV7-8	TRBJ1-2	many
CASSFIPISYNEQFF	TGTGCCAGCAGTTTCATTCCCATATCCTACAATGAGCAGTTCTTC	NA	TRBV27	TRBJ2-1	many
CASSSGQAANEQYF	TGTGCCAGCAGCTCGGGACAGGCGGCTAACGAGCAGTACTTC	TRBD1	TRBV7-9	TRBJ2-7	few
CASKAHGQGGKLFF	TGTGCCAGCAAAGCCCACGGACAGGGAGGAAAACTGTTTTTT	TRBD1	TRBV7-2	TRBJ1-4	many
CASSSWDSPGTDTQYF	TGTGCCAGCAGTTCTTGGGACTCCCCCGGGACAGATACGCAGTATTTT	NA	TRBV27	TRBJ2-3	few
CASSQGGRDNSPLHF	TGTGCCAGCAGTCAAGGGGGCAGGGATAATTCACCCCTCCACTTT	TRBD1	TRBV12-3/TRBV12-4	TRBJ1-6	NA
CASSYGQGKYGYTF	TGTGCCAGCAGCTATGGACAGGGAAAGTATGGCTACACCTTC	TRBD1	TRBV7-2	TRBJ1-2	NA
CASSFADNQPQHF	TGTGCCAGCAGCTTCGCGGATAATCAGCCCCAGCATTTT	NA	TRBV7-2	TRBJ1-5	many
CASSEGASGGNEQFF	TGTGCCAGCAGTGAAGGGGCTAGCGGGGGGAATGAGCAGTTCTTC	TRBD2	TRBV6-1	TRBJ2-1	NA
CASSPRPYEQYF	TGTGCCAGCTCCCCGAGGCCCTACGAGCAGTACTTC	NA	TRBV9	TRBJ2-7	NA
CASSPWAMNTEAFF	TGTGCCAGCTCACCATGGGCCATGAACACTGAAGCTTTCTTT	NA	TRBV18	TRBJ1-1	many
CASSLGDDQPQHF	TGCGCCAGCAGCTTGGGGGATGATCAGCCCCAGCATTTT	NA	TRBV5-1	TRBJ1-5	NA
CASSLTREGRDEQFF	TGTGCCAGCAGTTTAACCCGGGAGGGCCGCGATGAGCAGTTCTTC	TRBD2	TRBV28	TRBJ2-1	NA
CATTNVGQGIPGANVLTF	TGTGCCACTACAAATGTGGGACAGGGGATTCCTGGGGCCAACGTCCTGACTTTC	TRBD1	TRBV19	TRBJ2-6	few
CASSPFGGRSVNEQFF	TGTGCCAGCTCACCCTTTGGGGGCCGGTCCGTCAATGAGCAGTTCTTC	NA	TRBV18	TRBJ2-1	NA
CASSSAGTGGFNEQFF	TGTGCCAGCAGCTCAGCCGGGACAGGGGGGTTCAATGAGCAGTTCTTC	TRBD1	TRBV7-2	TRBJ2-1	many
CASSLRGTDLSLYGYTF	TGTGCCAGCAGCTTAAGAGGGACAGACCTCTCCCTCTATGGCTACACCTTC	TRBD1	TRBV11-3	TRBJ1-2	few
CASSLWQESYGYTF	TGTGCCAGCAGCTTATGGCAGGAGAGTTATGGCTACACCTTC	NA	TRBV7-2	TRBJ1-2	many
CASSLGGTRGYTF	TGTGCCAGCAGTTTAGGAGGGACGCGCGGCTACACCTTC	NA	TRBV12-3/TRBV12-4	TRBJ1-2	few
CASSFRQPFETQYF	TGTGCCAGCAGTTTCAGACAGCCTTTTGAGACCCAGTACTTC	NA	TRBV12-3/TRBV12-4	TRBJ2-5	many
CASSPGWARTGGYTF	TGTGCCAGCAGCCCTGGGTGGGCAAGAACGGGAGGCTACACCTTC	NA	TRBV7-2	TRBJ1-2	many
CASSQGQGSWDEQFF	TGTGCCAGCAGCCAGGGACAGGGAAGTTGGGATGAGCAGTTCTTC	TRBD1	TRBV6-2/TRBV6-3	TRBJ2-1	few
CSADPGQGHTGELFF	TGCAGTGCTGATCCGGGACAGGGGCACACCGGGGAGCTGTTTTTT	TRBD1	TRBV20-1	TRBJ2-2	NA
CASSSRAGAPDTQYF	TGTGCCAGCAGCTCTAGAGCGGGGGCCCCAGATACGCAGTATTTT	TRBD2	TRBV7-8	TRBJ2-3	many
CASSLETSGQPQHF	TGTGCCAGCAGCTTAGAGACCTCCGGGCAGCCCCAGCATTTT	NA	TRBV7-2	TRBJ1-5	few
CASSASVTSVYEQFF	TGTGCCAGCAGCGCCTCCGTGACTAGCGTATATGAGCAGTTCTTC	TRBD2	TRBV7-2	TRBJ2-1	many
CASSLLSGGWYF	TGTGCCAGCAGCTTGTTGTCGGGAGGATGGTACTTC	TRBD2	TRBV5-6	TRBJ2-7	NA
CASSTDRLGNEAFF	TGTGCCAGCAGTACCGACCGTCTGGGGAATGAAGCTTTCTTT	NA	TRBV25-1	TRBJ1-1	NA
CASSLMGSGYTF	TGTGCCAGCAGCTTAATGGGGTCTGGCTACACCTTC	NA	TRBV7-2	TRBJ1-2	many
CASSPLRDRGNQETQYF	TGCGCCAGCAGTCCACTCCGGGACAGGGGGAACCAAGAGACCCAGTACTTC	TRBD1	TRBV23-1	TRBJ2-5	many
CASSPMGTMNTEAFF	TGTGCCAGCAGTCCCATGGGGACCATGAACACTGAAGCTTTCTTT	NA	TRBV12-3/TRBV12-4	TRBJ1-1	many
CASSMFGVNGEQYF	TGTGCCAGTAGTATGTTCGGGGTGAACGGCGAGCAGTACTTC	NA	TRBV19	TRBJ2-7	few